This TCR beta chain was observed in a study of Ad26.COV2.S vaccination and SARS-CoV-2 variants. Across the study: Enrollment placed the donor in the COV1001 Ad26.COV2.S trial arm. Study-wide results and caveats: The TCR breadth and depth analyses may have produced an underestimate of total T cell responses.

The CDR3 spans 12 residues. The germline V gene encodes CDR1 SNHLY and CDR2 FYNNEI. V was shortened by 9 bases and J by 7 bases, with 13 bases between the two germline ends. The treatment is: roughly 18 received Ad26.COV2.S at low or high dose, single or two shots; about 5 received placebo; per-sample allocation not given. All samples were drawn on day 63, counting from the first vaccine or placebo injection. Clones were read by immunoSEQ multiplex PCR, and TCRdb kept only the in-frame ones, dropping some. The data hold nearly 400,000 clones, with about nine tenths observed a single time. In the case of this clone: Its antigen is unknown.

The gene calls are TRBV2 and TRBJ1-5, with D possibly matching TRBD1 (6 bases). This TCR derives from a person between 18 and 65 years old who received the Ad26.COV2.S COVID-19 vaccine or a placebo. The sequencing here drew on peripheral blood, taken in a trial of Ad26.COV2.S vaccine versus placebo. The CDR3 DNA reads as TGTGCCAGAGGGGGGAGGGGACAGCCCCAGCATTTT. This encodes CARGGRGQPQHF. The entire variable domain, with the rest obtained from reference TRBV2 and TRBJ1-5, is as follows: EPEVTQTPSHQVTQMGQEVILRCVPISNHLYFYWYRQILGQKVEFLVSFYNNEISEKSEIFDDQFSVERPDGSNFTLKIRSTKLEDSAMYFCARGGRGQPQHFGDGTRLSIL.